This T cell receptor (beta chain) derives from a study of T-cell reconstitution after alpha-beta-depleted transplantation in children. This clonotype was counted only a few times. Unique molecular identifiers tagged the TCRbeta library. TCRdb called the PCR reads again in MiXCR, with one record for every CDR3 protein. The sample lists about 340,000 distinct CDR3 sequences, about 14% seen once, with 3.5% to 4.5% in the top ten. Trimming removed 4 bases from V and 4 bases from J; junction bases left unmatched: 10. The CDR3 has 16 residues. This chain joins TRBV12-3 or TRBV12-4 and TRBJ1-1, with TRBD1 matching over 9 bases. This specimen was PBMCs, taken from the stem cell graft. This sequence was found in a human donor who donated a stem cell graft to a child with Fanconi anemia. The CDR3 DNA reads TGTGCCAGCAGTTCAAACAAAGACAGGGGGGTCACTGAAGCTTTCTTT. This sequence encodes CASSSNKDRGVTEAFF.